The TCR beta chain described here comes from a study of CD8+ T cells in alopecia areata. Germline V gives CDR1 LGHNA, CDR2 YSLEER. The length of the CDR3 is 14 residues. Trimming left V 4 bases short and J 4 bases short, with 14 bases between. This clone appeared a few times. Extracted RNA was reverse transcribed into cDNA, the sequencing template. Method: immunoSEQ multiplex PCR; TCRdb's copy keeps in-frame clones and lacks some. The sample records about 120,000 clones, more than 30% being singletons. This chain joins TRBV4-3 and TRBJ2-7, with D perhaps matching TRBD1 or TRBD2 (6 bases each). This sequence was found in a human donor with alopecia areata. The sequencing input was CD4+ T cells sorted from blood. CDR3 DNA sequence: TGCGCCAGCAGCCTAGGACGGGGGCCGTACGAGCAGTACTTC. Its protein is CASSLGRGPYEQYF.